The 28 T cell receptor beta chains reported below all come from one sample, sequenced in a study of T cell responses to AZD1222 COVID-19 vaccine. The repertoire was sequenced with immunoSEQ multiplex PCR; TCRdb's copy has only in-frame clones and lacks some. The sample consists of about 200,000 clones, approximately 95% of them appearing once. The sequences come from peripheral blood, collected 28 days after the second AZD1222 dose. The receptors were gathered from an adult who received the AZD1222 COVID-19 vaccine.

V gene TRBV23-1 combines with J gene TRBJ1-5, with D unclear. TRBV23-1 is an ORF; its function is uncertain. CDR3 length: 14 residues. V was trimmed by 5 bases and J by 0 bases, leaving 8 bases between them. CDR3 coding DNA: TGCGCCAGCAGTGGAGGCTATAGCAATCAGCCCCAGCATTTT. Protein product: CASSGGYSNQPQHF.

The chain joins TRBV5-4 to TRBJ2-2; 8 positions agree with TRBD2. V gave up 0 bases and J gave up 4 bases; unmatched junction bases: 5. There are 16 residues in the CDR3. In germline, CDR1 is SGHNT, CDR2 YYREEE (reference sequence). In DNA form, the CDR3 reads TGTGCCAGCAGCTTGGGACGGGGGGGAACCACCGGGGAGCTGTTTTTT. Protein sequence: CASSLGRGGTTGELFF.

This chain's CDR3 is CASTGQGAGNTIYF. The CDR3 DNA sequence: TGTGCCAGCACGGGGCAGGGGGCAGGAAACACCATATATTTT. This chain connects TRBV2 to TRBJ1-3; 8 nucleotides align to TRBD1. The germline gives CDR1 SNHLY, CDR2 FYNNEI. There are 14 residues in the CDR3. V trimming: 7 bases; J trimming: 4 bases; junction bases outside the gene matches: 6.

The genes are TRBV5-6 and TRBJ1-1, with a weak D call TRBD1 (5 bases). Per germline, CDR1 SGHDT and CDR2 YYEEEE. Between the trimmed V and J ends, which lost 5 bases and 4 bases, there was a span of 12 bases. The CDR3 is made up of 13 amino acids. For the CDR3, the DNA is TGTGCCAGCAGGGGCGGGGCGGCCACTGAAGCTTTCTTT. It yields the protein CASRGGAATEAFF.

The chain is built from TRBV18 and TRBJ1-5; D unclear. The CDR3 has 13 residues. The V end was cut by 3 bases, the J end by 2 bases, with 5 bases between. Germline CDR1 reads KGHSH; CDR2 reads LQKENI. CDR3 DNA sequence: TGTGCCAGCTCACCGTCAGGCAATCAGCCCCAGCATTTT. This encodes CASSPSGNQPQHF.

The rearrangement links TRBV24-1 to TRBJ1-5; D ambiguous. The CDR3 totals 17 residues. Trimming stripped 1 base from V and 1 base from J, with 13 bases between. Germline values: CDR1 KGHDR, CDR2 SFDVKD. The CDR3, as DNA: TGTGCCACCAGTGATTTCTGGGTTGGAGCGAGCAATCAGCCCCAGCATTTT. Protein sequence: CATSDFWVGASNQPQHF.

This clone has more than one count but fewer than ten. Here the CDR3 reads CASTTNAGTGNTIYF. The CDR3 DNA sequence: TGTGCCAGCACAACGAACGCAGGGACCGGAAACACCATATATTTT. The gene calls are TRBV6-5 and TRBJ1-3; a weak D match, TRBD1 (5 bases). Germline CDR1 is MNHEY and CDR2 is SVGAGI. V was clipped by 7 bases and J by 4 bases, with 17 bases between them. The length of the CDR3 is 15 residues.

The J gene is TRBJ1-3, the V gene TRBV18; D unresolved. Trimming took off 5 bases at V and 0 bases at J, with 23 bases between the two ends. Germline CDR1 is KGHSH and CDR2 is LQKENI. The CDR3 is made up of 19 amino acids. The CDR3 DNA is TGTGCCAGCTCAAAGACATCGGCCCAGACAAGCTTCTCTGGAAACACCATATATTTT. Translated, it gives CASSKTSAQTSFSGNTIYF.

This rearrangement joins TRBV18 to TRBJ2-1, with 8 bases that match TRBD2. V lost 3 bases to trimming and J lost 6 bases; unmatched junction nucleotides: 7. Per germline, CDR1 KGHSH and CDR2 LQKENI. This CDR3 is built from 15 residues. CDR3 in amino acids: CASSPVAGWSNEQFF. The DNA for the CDR3 is TGTGCCAGCTCACCGGTAGCGGGGTGGTCCAATGAGCAGTTCTTC.

The chain links TRBV9 to TRBJ1-2, with TRBD1 matching over 9 bases. The CDR3 extends over 15 amino acids. The ends lost 0 bases at V and 6 bases at J; junction bases unmatched: 6. Germline loops: CDR1 SGDLS, CDR2 YYNGEE. This chain's CDR3 is CASSVGSGTGNGYTF. The CDR3 nucleotides read TGTGCCAGCAGCGTAGGGTCGGGGACAGGGAATGGCTACACCTTC.

This chain connects TRBV21-1 to TRBJ1-3. TRBV21-1 is annotated as a pseudogene. There are 17 residues in the CDR3. The CDR3 coding sequence is TGTGCCAGCATCCTGGGGACCCGACGACCCTCTGGAAACACCATATATTTT. It codes for CASILGTRRPSGNTIYF.

The chain carries TRBV5-1 and TRBJ2-7; D is ambiguous. Germline V gene data show CDR1 as SGHRS and CDR2 as YFSETQ. V was pared by 2 bases and J by 1 base, with 7 bases between. The CDR3 runs to 13 residues. CDR3 amino acids: CASSLFNSYEQYF. The CDR3 coding sequence is TGCGCCAGCAGCTTATTTAATTCCTACGAGCAGTACTTC.

This clone has a single count. The chain employs TRBV6-1 and TRBJ1-2; D gene unclear. Trimming removed 2 bases from V and 7 bases from J, with 11 bases in between. Germline-derived CDR1 and CDR2 are MNHNS and SASEGT. CDR3 length: 13 residues. CDR3 residues: CASSEQEWVGYTF. Written as DNA, the CDR3 is TGTGCCAGCAGTGAACAGGAATGGGTTGGCTACACCTTC.

DNA of the CDR3: TGTGCCAGCAGCTTAGGCCTTGGGCCGGTCACCTACGAGCAGTACTTC. As protein: CASSLGLGPVTYEQYF. The chain joins TRBV7-6 to TRBJ2-7; D unresolved. The CDR3 sequence is 16 residues long. V was pared by 1 base and J by 2 bases, with 15 bases between. Germline loops: CDR1 SGHVS, CDR2 FNYEAQ. The full variable domain, in which reference TRBV7-6 and TRBJ2-7 provide the parts outside the CDR3, is GAGVSQSPRYKVTKRGQDVALRCDPISGHVSLYWYRQALGQGPEFLTYFNYEAQQDKSGLPNDRFSAERPEGSISTLTIQRTEQRDSAMYRCASSLGLGPVTYEQYFGPGTRLTVT.

The V gene is TRBV6-2 or TRBV6-3, the J gene TRBJ2-1; no definite D call. Per germline, CDR1 MNHEY and CDR2 SVGEGT. This CDR3 comprises 11 residues. Between the trimmed V and J ends, which lost 6 bases and 9 bases, there was a span of 9 bases. The DNA for the CDR3 is TGTGCCAGCAGCTTAGCAGCTGAGCAGTTCTTC. Translated, it gives CASSLAAEQFF.

The gene calls are TRBV2 and TRBJ1-1, with TRBD1 matching over 7 bases. CDR1 SNHLY and CDR2 FYNNEI come from the germline V gene. CDR3 size: 14 residues. V gave up 7 bases and J gave up 3 bases; unmatched junction bases: 8. The CDR3 sequence: CASIFRDRDTEAFF. As DNA, the CDR3 is TGTGCCAGCATTTTCAGGGACAGAGACACTGAAGCTTTCTTT.

The chain employs TRBV3-1 (or the pseudogene TRBV3-2) and TRBJ1-2; D may be TRBD1 (5 bases). Deletions cut 3 bases from V and 8 bases from J, with 16 bases between. Germline loops: CDR1 LGHDT, CDR2 YNNKEL (reference sequence). The CDR3 totals 14 residues. In DNA, the CDR3 is TGTGCCAGCAGCCACGCCCATTGGGGGTCCGGCTACACCTTC. Its protein product is CASSHAHWGSGYTF.

This rearrangement joins TRBV9 to TRBJ1-1, with 9 bases that match TRBD1. After removal of 1 base from V and 4 bases from J, the junction contained 5 bases not matched to a gene. The CDR3 is 15 residues long. Germline V lookup: CDR1 SGDLS, CDR2 YYNGEE. As DNA, the CDR3 is TGTGCCAGCAGCGTACTGACAGGGGGATCCACTGAAGCTTTCTTT. Amino acid sequence: CASSVLTGGSTEAFF.

V gene TRBV10-3 combines with J gene TRBJ1-4, with 7 bases lining up with TRBD1. The CDR3 contains 14 residues. Looked up from germline, CDR1 is ENHRY and CDR2 is SYGVKD. V trimming: 6 bases; J trimming: 0 bases; junction bases outside the gene matches: 1. The CDR3 DNA sequence: TGTGCCATCAGGCAGGGGGCAACTAATGAAAAACTGTTTTTT. It translates to CAIRQGATNEKLFF.

This chain links TRBV6-5 with TRBJ2-2; D not resolved. CDR1 is MNHEY, CDR2 SVGAGI, per germline. Trimming took off 7 bases at V and 3 bases at J, with 9 bases between the two ends. The CDR3 is made up of 13 amino acids. The CDR3 spells CASTLTYTGELFF. Here the CDR3 DNA reads TGTGCCAGCACACTGACATACACCGGGGAGCTGTTTTTT.

This chain connects TRBV14 to TRBJ1-5; D is possibly TRBD1 (6 bases). The CDR3 runs 14 residues. Germline loops: CDR1 SGHDN, CDR2 FVKESK. V was pared by 9 bases and J by 4 bases, with 16 bases between. The CDR3 protein is CARGLGTKNQPQHF. Here the CDR3 DNA reads TGTGCCAGGGGCCTTGGGACAAAAAATCAGCCCCAGCATTTT. Full variable domain (remainder filled in from reference TRBV14 and TRBJ1-5): EAGVTQFPSHSVIEKGQTVTLRCDPISGHDNLYWYRRVMGKEIKFLLHFVKESKQDESGMPNNRFLAERTGGTYSTLKVQPAELEDSGVYFCARGLGTKNQPQHFGDGTRLSIL.

The rearrangement joins TRBV7-3 to TRBJ2-1; tentatively, D is TRBD2 (5 bases). CDR1 is SGHTA, CDR2 FQGTGA, per germline. The V gene lost 6 bases and the J gene lost 4 bases, with 16 bases spanning the gap. The CDR3 covers 15 residues. The CDR3 region is CASRATSSLYNEQFF. The CDR3 region has the DNA TGTGCCAGCAGAGCAACTAGTTCACTTTACAATGAGCAGTTCTTC.

The chain uses TRBV2 and TRBJ2-1; D could derive from TRBD1 or TRBD2 (6 bases each). Trimming took 0 bases from V and 7 from J, leaving 13 bases between them. Germline lookup yields CDR1 SNHLY and CDR2 FYNNEI. The CDR3 contains 15 residues. The CDR3 DNA reads TGTGCCAGCAGTGAAGCAGGGGGACTCTGGAATGAGCAGTTCTTC. Translated: CASSEAGGLWNEQFF.

CDR3 region: CASSTGGWSYEQYF. The CDR3 DNA is TGTGCCAGTAGTACCGGGGGCTGGTCCTACGAGCAGTACTTC. The chain recombines TRBV19 with TRBJ2-7; perhaps D is TRBD1 or TRBD2 (6 bases each). Germline V lookup: CDR1 LNHDA, CDR2 SQIVND (reference sequence). Trimming removed 4 bases from V and 1 base from J, with 11 bases in between. The CDR3 covers 14 residues.

The genes are TRBV5-5 and TRBJ1-4, with 7 bases fitting TRBD1. This CDR3 is built from 14 residues. Germline V gene sequence: CDR1 SGHKS, CDR2 YYEKEE (reference sequence). The V segment lost 4 bases and the J segment 4 bases; nucleotides outside the gene matches: 4. DNA of the CDR3: TGTGCCAGCAGCCCGGGACAGCATAATGAAAAACTGTTTTTT. Its translation: CASSPGQHNEKLFF.

The chain is built from TRBV12-3 or TRBV12-4 and TRBJ1-4, with D unresolved. The V and J ends lost 4 bases and 10 bases respectively, with 10 bases between them. The CDR3 is 12 amino acids. CDR3 nucleotides: TGTGCCAGCAGTTCCGCTTTGGGAAAACTGTTTTTT. It is translated as CASSSALGKLFF.

This clone was seen a single time. This sequence joins TRBV6-2 or TRBV6-3 and TRBJ2-5, with D unclear. Germline V gene data show CDR1 as MNHEY and CDR2 as SVGEGT. This CDR3 is built from 13 residues. Between the trimmed V and J ends, which lost 1 base and 2 bases, there was a span of 5 bases. CDR3 sequence: CASSYWQQETQYF. The CDR3 DNA follows: TGTGCCAGCAGTTACTGGCAGCAAGAGACCCAGTACTTC.

The chain links TRBV3-1 (or the pseudogene TRBV3-2) to TRBJ1-6; TRBD1 is a possible D gene (6 bases). This CDR3 comprises 14 residues. Trimming removed 6 bases from V and 7 bases from J, with 13 bases in between. Germline values: CDR1 LGHDT, CDR2 YNNKEL (reference sequence). The CDR3 DNA is TGTGCCAGCAGTCGGGGGGCGGGCAATTCACCCCTCCACTTT. Protein sequence: CASSRGAGNSPLHF.